This paragraph reports one T cell receptor beta chain. Germline V gives CDR1 GTSNPN, CDR2 SVGIG (reference sequence). V was shortened by 0 bases and J by 2 bases, with 8 bases between the two germline ends. This CDR3 contains 13 residues. This specimen belongs to a study of OX40 agonist ivuxolimab in advanced cancers. TCRdb's table, derived via immunoSEQ multiplex PCR, lists solely in-frame clones and lacks some. The profile shows about 40,000 clones, 88% of them singletons. V usage is TRBV30 and J usage is TRBJ2-7; D is unresolved. The starting material was CD4+ or CD8+ T cells sorted from blood, obtained in a trial of the OX40 agonist ivuxolimab. The sequence came from an adult with an advanced solid tumor such as melanoma, head and neck, liver or kidney cancer. The CDR3 sequence: CAWSVIDPYEQYF. The DNA of the CDR3 is TGTGCCTGGAGTGTTATAGACCCCTACGAGCAGTACTTC.